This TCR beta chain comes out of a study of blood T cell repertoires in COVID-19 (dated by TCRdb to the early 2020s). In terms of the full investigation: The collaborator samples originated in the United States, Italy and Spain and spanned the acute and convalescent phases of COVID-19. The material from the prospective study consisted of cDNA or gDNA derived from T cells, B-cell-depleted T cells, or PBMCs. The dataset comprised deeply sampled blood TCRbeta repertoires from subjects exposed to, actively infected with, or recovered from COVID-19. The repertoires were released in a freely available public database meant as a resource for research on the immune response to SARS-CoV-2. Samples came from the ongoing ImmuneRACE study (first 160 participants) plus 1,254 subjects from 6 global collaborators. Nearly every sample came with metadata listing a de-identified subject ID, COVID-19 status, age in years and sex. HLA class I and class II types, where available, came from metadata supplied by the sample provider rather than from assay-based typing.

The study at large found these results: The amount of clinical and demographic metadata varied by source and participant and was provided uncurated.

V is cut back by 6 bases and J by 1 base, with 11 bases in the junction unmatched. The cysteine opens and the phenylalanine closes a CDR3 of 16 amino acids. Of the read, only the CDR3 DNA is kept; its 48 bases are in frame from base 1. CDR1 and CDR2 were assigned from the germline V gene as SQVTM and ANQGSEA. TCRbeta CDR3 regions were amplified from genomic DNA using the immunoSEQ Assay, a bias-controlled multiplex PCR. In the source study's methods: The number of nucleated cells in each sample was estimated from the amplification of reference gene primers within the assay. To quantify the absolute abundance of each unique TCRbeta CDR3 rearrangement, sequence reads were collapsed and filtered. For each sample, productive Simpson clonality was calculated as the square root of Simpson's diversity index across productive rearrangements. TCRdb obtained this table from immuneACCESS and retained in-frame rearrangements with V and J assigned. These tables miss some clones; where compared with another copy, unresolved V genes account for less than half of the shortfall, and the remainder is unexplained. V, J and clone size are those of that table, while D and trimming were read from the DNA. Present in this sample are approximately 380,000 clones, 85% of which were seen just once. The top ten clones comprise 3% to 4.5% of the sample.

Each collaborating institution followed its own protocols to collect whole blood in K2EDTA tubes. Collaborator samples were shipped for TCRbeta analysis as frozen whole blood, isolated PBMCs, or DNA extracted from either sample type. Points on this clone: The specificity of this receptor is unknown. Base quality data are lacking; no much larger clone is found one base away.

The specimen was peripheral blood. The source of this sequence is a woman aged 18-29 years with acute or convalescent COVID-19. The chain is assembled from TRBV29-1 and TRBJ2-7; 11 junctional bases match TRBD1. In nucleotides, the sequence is TGCAGCGTCGCTCGGACAGGGGGCGAGGGGTCCTACGAGCAGTACTTC. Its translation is CSVARTGGEGSYEQYF.